This paragraph covers one TCR beta chain sequence. The antigen is undetermined. This specimen comes from a study of T cell repertoires in cytomegalovirus infection. V lost 0 bases to trimming and J lost 5 bases; unmatched junction nucleotides: 6. CDR3 length: 15 amino acids. Germline V gene sequence: CDR1 MNHEY, CDR2 SVGAGI. TCRdb recomputed calls from the reads with MiXCR, one row per CDR3 protein. The sample has around 900,000 distinct CDR3 sequences; 30% to 40% are singletons. The receptor was isolated from a human donor in good health (CMV status not recorded). Some clones in this sample may be carry-over from other donors' samples. The genes are TRBV6-5 and TRBJ1-1; 7 bases are shared with TRBD1. Sequencing was performed on cultured CD8+ T cells from PBMCs, taken from culture after CMV antigen stimulation. The CDR3 here is CASSYSMTGRTEAFF. Here the CDR3 DNA reads TGTGCCAGCAGTTACTCGATGACAGGGCGAACTGAAGCTTTCTTT.